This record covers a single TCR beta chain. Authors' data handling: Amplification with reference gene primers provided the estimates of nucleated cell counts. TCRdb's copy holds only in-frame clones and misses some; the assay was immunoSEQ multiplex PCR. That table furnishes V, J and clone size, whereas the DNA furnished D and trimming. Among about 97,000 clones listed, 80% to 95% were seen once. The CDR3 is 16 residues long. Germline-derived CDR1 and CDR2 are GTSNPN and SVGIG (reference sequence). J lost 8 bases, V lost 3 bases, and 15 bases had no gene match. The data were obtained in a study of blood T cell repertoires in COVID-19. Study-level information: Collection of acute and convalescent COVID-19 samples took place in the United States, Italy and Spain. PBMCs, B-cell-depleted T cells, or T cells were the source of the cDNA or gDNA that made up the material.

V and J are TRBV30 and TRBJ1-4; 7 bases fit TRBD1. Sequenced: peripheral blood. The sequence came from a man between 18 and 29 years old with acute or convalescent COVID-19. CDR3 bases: TGTGCCTGGAGGGTCGGACAGGCGATTCGAAGCGAAAAACTGTTTTTT. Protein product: CAWRVGQAIRSEKLFF.